The present T cell receptor beta chain was sequenced within a study of tumor and adjacent non-tumor tissue in lung cancer (dated by TCRdb to the late 2010s). With respect to the entire study: By cancer type, the cohort comprised eleven to twelve adenocarcinoma patients, a couple of squamous cell carcinoma patients and 1 small cell lung cancer patient. Among the 15 or so patients, ages ranged from roughly 30 to 85 years, about 10 were men and 5 were women, and disease was TNM stage I to III. Sequencing generated a total of some 130 million productive TCRbeta reads, averaging around 4.2 million reads per sample. Bulk TCRbeta repertoires were compared between lung tumor tissue and matched distant non-tumor lung tissue obtained from roughly 16 lung cancer patients. More than 25 paired specimens, one tumor and one normal lung sample per patient, were profiled by TCRbeta CDR3 sequencing. Beyond this particular receptor, the publication reports: Significantly higher TCR diversity (inverse Simpson) was observed in tumor tissue than in normal lung tissue (around 450 vs 160, P = 0.0075, Mann-Whitney U test). With only around 15 patients in the cohort, the authors noted that larger samples and more detailed clinical data are needed. The top 100 clones made up a significantly larger cumulative share of the repertoire in normal lung than in tumor tissue. Peripheral blood was not sequenced, so blood TCRbeta repertoires were not examined in the lung cancer patients of the study. Significantly higher TCR diversity was found in younger patients, and higher tumor TCR diversity was associated with shorter overall and disease-free survival. Neither the sequencing platform nor unique molecular identifiers are named or mentioned anywhere in the methods.

Bulk unsorted tissue served as the source for RNA extraction, and RNA quality was assessed using a NanoDrop ND-1000 and an Agilent 2100. Normal lung samples were distant non-tumor tissue taken more than 3 cm from the tumor edge. Donors were newly diagnosed lung cancer patients admitted for thoracic surgery in China between August and November 2014, without prior chemotherapy. Patients who had received previous radiotherapy or chemotherapy, or who had another concurrent cancer, were excluded from the study. Surgical tissue pieces of roughly 1-2.2 cm3 were preserved in RNAlater solution and stored at -80 °C until use. The germline V end is reduced by 2 bases and the J end by 4 bases; junction bases left unmatched: 16. As encoded in the germline V gene, CDR1 is MNHEY while CDR2 is SVGEGT. From the cysteine up to the phenylalanine, the CDR3 has a length of 19 residues. The kept DNA is CDR3 alone, 57 bases in frame from the first base.

This clonotype occurred many times. No antigen is known for it. Base qualities were left out, and no much larger clone turns up one base away. The library was made by multiplex PCR. Sequencing instrument: Illumina HiSeq 2500. TCRbeta libraries were constructed through three rounds of nested PCR with primers (Table S4) according to protocols adapted from ARM-PCR. PCR products of 200-500 bp were gel-excised and purified with the QIAquick gel extraction kit before sequencing. The original pipeline was this. Trimmomatic was used to clean the reads, FLASH merged the cleaned reads into complete CDR3 sequences, and MiTCR assigned the sequences to V(D)J germline segments. Clonal diversity was calculated as the inverse Simpson's index using VDJtools. In-frame sequences without a premature stop codon were defined as productive reads. In TCRdb, the public reads were trimmed at Q25 with fastp and aligned with MiXCR, with productive beta chains retained. Records with the same CDR3 protein are collapsed into one entry carrying the most frequent genes and DNA. TCRdb, not the original authors, processed these V and J calls. The sample table contains 90,000 to 100,000 distinct CDR3 sequences; only one count was recorded for 75% to 85% of them. The ten largest clones add up to 30% of the sample.

The sample consisted of distant non-tumor lung tissue. The sequence links TRBV6-2 or TRBV6-3 to TRBJ2-2; 7 junctional bases match TRBD2. The receptor was derived from a man aged 60-69 years with small cell lung cancer. The base sequence is TGTGCCAGCAGTTACCCCTACCCCCGGGTAGCGGGCGGCACCGGGGAGCTGTTTTTT. It is translated as CASSYPYPRVAGGTGELFF.